Listed below are T cell receptor beta chains from one sample, sequenced in a study of OX40 agonist ivuxolimab in advanced cancers. The method was immunoSEQ multiplex PCR; TCRdb's version includes in-frame clones alone and lacks a portion of them. The profile shows about 52,000 clones, approximately 94% of them singletons. The input for sequencing was CD4+ or CD8+ T cells sorted from blood, taken in a trial of the OX40 agonist ivuxolimab. These TCRs come from an adult with an advanced solid tumor such as melanoma, head and neck, liver or kidney cancer. The CDR3 runs from the conserved cysteine through the conserved F or W. A D gene is named only where the DNA matches it firmly. Clone size is given for some rows only: seen once, a few or many times, or a class if the clone is expanded.

clone_size j_call d_call v_call cdr3_aa cdr3_nt
few TRBJ1-2 - TRBV10-3 CAISESLGYTF TGTGCCATCAGTGAGTCGCTTGGCTACACCTTC
- TRBJ2-7 - TRBV9 CASSVGLAETYEQYF TGTGCCAGCAGCGTAGGGTTAGCGGAGACCTACGAGCAGTACTTC
- TRBJ2-7 TRBD2 TRBV5-1 CASSRLAGVEQYF TGCGCCAGCAGCCGACTAGCGGGAGTTGAGCAGTACTTC
- TRBJ2-7 - TRBV27 CASSQGPNLYEQYF TGTGCCAGCAGTCAGGGACCGAATCTCTACGAGCAGTACTTC
- TRBJ1-1 TRBD1 TRBV18 CASSSDRYQGGPHGDTEAFF TGTGCCAGCTCATCCGACAGGTACCAGGGGGGACCGCATGGGGACACTGAAGCTTTCTTT
- TRBJ2-4 - TRBV18 CASSPPGAGGRLGRQNIQYF TGTGCCAGCTCACCACCCGGGGCAGGGGGACGACTAGGCCGCCAAAACATTCAGTACTTC
- TRBJ1-6 - TRBV27 CASSLVGDSPLHF TGTGCCAGCAGTTTGGTCGGGGATTCACCCCTCCACTTT
once TRBJ2-4 - TRBV29-1 CSAGAPGKNIQYF TGCAGCGCGGGGGCGCCGGGCAAAAACATTCAGTACTTC
- TRBJ1-1 - TRBV27 CASSLFWGAVEAFF TGTGCCAGCAGTTTATTCTGGGGGGCGGTTGAAGCTTTCTTT
- TRBJ2-7 TRBD2 TRBV7-2 CASSLVVLAGGAYEQYF TGTGCCAGCAGCTTAGTTGTTCTAGCGGGAGGAGCCTACGAGCAGTACTTC
once TRBJ1-2 - TRBV6-6 CASSYGGLGYTF TGTGCCAGCAGTTACGGGGGCCTTGGCTACACCTTC
- TRBJ2-7 - TRBV28 CASSFSLALVGEQYF TGTGCCAGCAGTTTCTCCCTAGCCCTGGTGGGGGAGCAGTACTTC
few TRBJ1-3 - TRBV9 CASSADSVAISGNTIYF TGTGCCAGCAGCGCCGACAGTGTCGCGATCTCTGGAAACACCATATATTTT
- TRBJ2-1 TRBD2 TRBV7-6 CASSSAGGLDEQFF TGTGCCAGCAGCTCAGCGGGAGGGCTCGATGAGCAGTTCTTC
- TRBJ2-7 TRBD2 TRBV7-9 CASSHLAGGIYEQYF TGTGCCAGCAGCCACCTAGCGGGAGGGATCTACGAGCAGTACTTC
- TRBJ2-7 TRBD2 TRBV28 CASSPELAGGRAYEQYF TGTGCCAGCAGTCCCGAATTAGCGGGAGGAAGGGCCTACGAGCAGTACTTC
- TRBJ2-7 - TRBV4-3 CASSQGYTGLYEQYF TGCGCCAGCAGCCAAGGATACACAGGGCTTTACGAGCAGTACTTC
- TRBJ1-3 - TRBV4-1 CASSRLRLPGNTIYF TGCGCCAGCAGCCGCCTGCGGCTCCCTGGAAACACCATATATTTT
- TRBJ2-7 TRBD2 TRBV11-2 CASSLVSAGSYEQYF TGTGCCAGCAGCTTAGTGTCAGCGGGATCCTACGAGCAGTACTTC
- TRBJ2-7 - TRBV4-1 CASSPTASYEQYF TGCGCCAGCAGCCCGACAGCTTCCTACGAGCAGTACTTC
- TRBJ1-2 TRBD1 TRBV28 CASTYFGEGAEGYTF TGTGCCAGCACCTACTTTGGTGAGGGGGCGGAGGGCTACACCTTC
- TRBJ2-1 - TRBV9 CASSPRAPREQFF TGTGCCAGCAGCCCCCGGGCCCCTCGGGAGCAGTTCTTC
- TRBJ2-7 TRBD1 TRBV4-1 CASSEGQGHYEQYF TGCGCCAGCAGCGAAGGACAGGGGCACTACGAGCAGTACTTC
- TRBJ2-1 - TRBV27 CASSQGSYNEQFF TGTGCCAGCAGTCAGGGCTCCTACAATGAGCAGTTCTTC
- TRBJ2-1 - TRBV13 CASSLTANEQFF TGTGCCAGCAGCTTAACGGCGAATGAGCAGTTCTTC
- TRBJ2-1 - TRBV27 CASSFLGRSPEQFF TGTGCCAGCAGTTTTCTGGGCCGGTCCCCTGAGCAGTTCTTC
- TRBJ1-5 - TRBV27 CASSSRGNQPQHF TGTGCCAGCAGTTCACGGGGCAATCAGCCCCAGCATTTT
- TRBJ2-6 - TRBV5-1 CASSSGSGANVLTF TGCGCCAGCAGCTCAGGGTCCGGGGCCAACGTCCTGACTTTC
- TRBJ2-7 - TRBV7-9 CASSSPEGGYEQYF TGTGCCAGCAGCTCCCCGGAGGGGGGCTACGAGCAGTACTTC
- TRBJ2-1 TRBD2 TRBV30 CAWSWGLAYNEQFF TGTGCCTGGAGTTGGGGACTAGCGTACAATGAGCAGTTCTTC
- TRBJ2-7 - TRBV7-2 CASSVEQETSYEQYF TGTGCCAGCAGCGTTGAGCAGGAAACTTCCTACGAGCAGTACTTC
once TRBJ1-4 - TRBV27 CASSLFIGAEKLFF TGTGCCAGCAGTTTATTCATCGGGGCTGAAAAACTGTTTTTT
- TRBJ2-7 TRBD2 TRBV7-9 CASSLSPGRVRSGSYEQYF TGTGCCAGCAGCTTAAGCCCCGGTCGAGTCAGGAGCGGGAGCTACGAGCAGTACTTC
- TRBJ2-1 - TRBV4-3 CASSQDRHSSYNEQFF TGCGCCAGCAGCCAAGATCGGCACTCCTCCTACAATGAGCAGTTCTTC
once TRBJ1-5 - TRBV19 CASSIDLGNQPQHF TGTGCCAGTAGTATAGATCTAGGGAATCAGCCCCAGCATTTT
- TRBJ2-2 TRBD2 TRBV29-1 CSVLGLVSNTGELFF TGCAGCGTTCTCGGACTAGTATCGAACACCGGGGAGCTGTTTTTT
- TRBJ2-7 TRBD1 TRBV7-2 CASSPRTGQDSYEQYF TGTGCCAGCAGCCCTAGGACAGGGCAAGACTCCTACGAGCAGTACTTC
- TRBJ2-7 - TRBV27 CASSLTPSYEQYF TGTGCCAGCAGCCTCACACCTTCCTACGAGCAGTACTTC
few TRBJ1-1 - TRBV4-2 CASSQDETEAFF TGTGCCAGCAGCCAAGATGAAACAGAAGCTTTCTTT
- TRBJ2-7 - TRBV9 CASSLMGDTSYEQYF TGTGCCAGCAGCCTAATGGGGGACACATCCTACGAGCAGTACTTC
- TRBJ2-2 TRBD1 TRBV27 CASSAGQGVNTGELFF TGTGCCAGCAGTGCCGGACAGGGAGTAAACACCGGGGAGCTGTTTTTT
- TRBJ2-3 - TRBV19 CASSIGGLPDTQYF TGTGCCAGTAGTATCGGGGGGCTGCCAGATACGCAGTATTTT
- TRBJ2-7 - TRBV9 CASSHNLGRANDEQYF TGTGCCAGCAGTCACAACCTAGGACGAGCAAATGACGAGCAGTACTTC
- TRBJ2-5 TRBD2 TRBV5-1 CASSPHVGLVRTQYF TGCGCCAGCAGCCCGCACGTGGGACTAGTCCGGACCCAGTACTTC
- TRBJ1-5 - TRBV6-5 CASSLTENQPQHF TGTGCCAGCAGCCTGACAGAGAATCAGCCCCAGCATTTT
- TRBJ2-3 TRBD2 TRBV2 CASSDVGGPSTDTQYF TGTGCCAGCAGTGATGTGGGAGGGCCTAGCACAGATACGCAGTATTTT
- TRBJ1-4 TRBD1 TRBV19 CASSIWTGQKEKLFF TGTGCCAGTAGTATCTGGACAGGGCAAAAGGAAAAACTGTTTTTT
- TRBJ2-2 - TRBV28 CASSTRGFNGELFF TGTGCCAGCAGTACCCGGGGTTTCAACGGGGAGCTGTTTTTT
- TRBJ1-4 - TRBV19 CASSIQRRVNEKLFF TGTGCCAGTAGTATTCAACGACGGGTAAATGAAAAACTGTTTTTT
- TRBJ2-7 TRBD2 TRBV14 CASSPMGLAYQYF TGTGCCAGCAGCCCGATGGGACTAGCGTACCAGTACTTC
- TRBJ1-1 - TRBV6-5 CASSYQDFGGTEAFF TGTGCCAGCAGTTACCAGGACTTCGGGGGCACTGAAGCTTTCTTT
- TRBJ2-5 - TRBV7-7 CASSSLAEETQYF TGTGCTAGCAGCTCGTTAGCGGAAGAGACCCAGTACTTC
- TRBJ2-3 - TRBV27 CASSRMGGPFTDTQYF TGTGCCAGCAGTCGCATGGGCGGCCCGTTCACAGATACGCAGTATTTT
- TRBJ2-7 TRBD2 TRBV19 CASSIGSGNIYEQYF TGTGCCAGTAGTATTGGGAGCGGGAATATCTACGAGCAGTACTTC